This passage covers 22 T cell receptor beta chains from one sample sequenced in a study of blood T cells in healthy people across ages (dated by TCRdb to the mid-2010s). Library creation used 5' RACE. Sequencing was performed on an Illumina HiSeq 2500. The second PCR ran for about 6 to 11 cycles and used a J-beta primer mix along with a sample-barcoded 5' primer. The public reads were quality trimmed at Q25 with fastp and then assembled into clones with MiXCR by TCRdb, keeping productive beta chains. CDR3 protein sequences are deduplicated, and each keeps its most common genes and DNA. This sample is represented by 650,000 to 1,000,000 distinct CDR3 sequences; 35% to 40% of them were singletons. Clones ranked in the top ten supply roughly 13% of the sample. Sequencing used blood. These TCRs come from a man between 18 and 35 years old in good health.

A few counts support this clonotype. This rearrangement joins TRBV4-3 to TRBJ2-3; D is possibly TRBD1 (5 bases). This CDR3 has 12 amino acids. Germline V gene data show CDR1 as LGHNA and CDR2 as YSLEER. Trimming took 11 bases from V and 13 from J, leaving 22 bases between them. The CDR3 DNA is TGCGCCTACTTTAATAGAGGCTTCAGGGAGTATTTT. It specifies CAYFNRGFREYF.

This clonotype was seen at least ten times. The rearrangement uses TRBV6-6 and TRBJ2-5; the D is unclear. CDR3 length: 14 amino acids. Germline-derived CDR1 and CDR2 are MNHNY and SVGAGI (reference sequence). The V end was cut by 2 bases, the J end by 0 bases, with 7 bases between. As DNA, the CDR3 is TGTGCCAGCAGTTACGGCCGGTACCAAGAGACCCAGTACTTC. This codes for CASSYGRYQETQYF.

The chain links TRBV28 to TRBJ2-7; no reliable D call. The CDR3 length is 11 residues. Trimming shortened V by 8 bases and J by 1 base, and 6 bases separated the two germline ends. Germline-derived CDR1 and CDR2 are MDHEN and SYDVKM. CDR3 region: CASAASYEQYF. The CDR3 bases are TGTGCCAGCGCGGCTTCCTACGAGCAGTACTTC.

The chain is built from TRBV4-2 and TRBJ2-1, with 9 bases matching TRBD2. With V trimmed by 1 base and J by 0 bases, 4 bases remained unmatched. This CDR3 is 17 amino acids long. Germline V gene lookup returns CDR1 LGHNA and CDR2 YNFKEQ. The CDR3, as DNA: TGTGCCAGCAGCCAAGGGGCTAGCGGGGACTCCTACAATGAGCAGTTCTTC. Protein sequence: CASSQGASGDSYNEQFF.

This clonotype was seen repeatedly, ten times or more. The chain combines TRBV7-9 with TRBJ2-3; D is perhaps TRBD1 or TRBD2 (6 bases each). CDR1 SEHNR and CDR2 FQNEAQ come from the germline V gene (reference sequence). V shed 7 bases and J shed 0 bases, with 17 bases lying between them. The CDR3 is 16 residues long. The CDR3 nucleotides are TGTGCCAGCACCAGGGAGGCAGGGGCGAGCACAGATACGCAGTATTTT. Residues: CASTREAGASTDTQYF. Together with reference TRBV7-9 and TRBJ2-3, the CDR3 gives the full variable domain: DTGVSQNPRHKITKRGQNVTFRCDPISEHNRLYWYRQTLGQGPEFLTYFQNEAQLEKSRLLSDRFSAERPKGSFSTLEIQRTEQGDSAMYLCASTREAGASTDTQYFGPGTRLTVL.

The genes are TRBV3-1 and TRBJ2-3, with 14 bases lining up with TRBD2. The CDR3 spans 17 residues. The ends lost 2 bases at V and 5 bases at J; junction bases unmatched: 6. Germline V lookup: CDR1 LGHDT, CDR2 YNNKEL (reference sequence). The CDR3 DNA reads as TGTGCCAGCAGCCAAACGGGACTAGCGGGAGCCCTAGATACGCAGTATTTT. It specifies CASSQTGLAGALDTQYF.

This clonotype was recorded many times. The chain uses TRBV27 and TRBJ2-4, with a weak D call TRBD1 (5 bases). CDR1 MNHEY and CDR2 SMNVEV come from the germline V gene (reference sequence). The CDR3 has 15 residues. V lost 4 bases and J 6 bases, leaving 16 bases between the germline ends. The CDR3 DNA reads TGTGCCAGCAGTTCTTCCTTAGGGGATATAAACATTCAGTACTTC. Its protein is CASSSSLGDINIQYF.

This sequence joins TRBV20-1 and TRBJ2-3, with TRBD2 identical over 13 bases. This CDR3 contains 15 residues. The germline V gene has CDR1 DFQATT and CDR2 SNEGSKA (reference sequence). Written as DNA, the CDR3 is TGCACCACTAGCGGGGGGGCCCCCCTCACAGATACGCAGTATTTT. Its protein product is CTTSGGAPLTDTQYF.

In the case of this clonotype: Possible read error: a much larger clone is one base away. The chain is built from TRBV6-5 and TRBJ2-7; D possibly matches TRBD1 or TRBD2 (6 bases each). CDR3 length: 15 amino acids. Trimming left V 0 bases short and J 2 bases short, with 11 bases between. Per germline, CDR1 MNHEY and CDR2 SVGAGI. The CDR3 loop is CASSYSRRGTYEQYF. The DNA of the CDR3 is TGTGCCAGCAGTTACTCAAGGAGGGGGACCTACGAGCAGTACTTC.

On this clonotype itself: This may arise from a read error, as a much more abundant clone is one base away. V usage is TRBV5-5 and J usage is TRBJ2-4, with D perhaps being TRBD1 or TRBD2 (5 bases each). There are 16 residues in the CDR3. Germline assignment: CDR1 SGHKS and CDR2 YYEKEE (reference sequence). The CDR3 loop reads CASSLSAGSLQETQNF. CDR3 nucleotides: TGTGCCAGCAGCTTGTCCGCAGGGAGCTTACAAGAGACCCAGAACTTC.

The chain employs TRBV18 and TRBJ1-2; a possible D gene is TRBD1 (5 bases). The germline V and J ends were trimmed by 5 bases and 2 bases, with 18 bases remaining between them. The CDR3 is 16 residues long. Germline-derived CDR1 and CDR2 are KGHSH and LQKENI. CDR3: CASSSSAQAGNYGYTF. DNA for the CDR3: TGTGCCAGCTCATCCTCAGCACAGGCCGGAAACTATGGCTACACCTTC.

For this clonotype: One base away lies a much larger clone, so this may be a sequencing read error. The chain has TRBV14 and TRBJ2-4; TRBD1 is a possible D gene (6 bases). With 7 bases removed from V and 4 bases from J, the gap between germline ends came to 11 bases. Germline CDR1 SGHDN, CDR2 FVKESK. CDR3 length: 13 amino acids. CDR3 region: CASNPGQKNIQYF. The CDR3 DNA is TGTGCCAGCAACCCAGGACAGAAAAACATTCAGTACTTC.

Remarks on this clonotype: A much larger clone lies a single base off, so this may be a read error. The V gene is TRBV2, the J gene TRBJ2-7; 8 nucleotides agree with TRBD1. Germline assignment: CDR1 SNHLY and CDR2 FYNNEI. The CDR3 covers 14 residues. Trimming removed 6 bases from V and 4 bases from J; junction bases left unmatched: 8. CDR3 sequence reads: CASRSAGGLYEQYF. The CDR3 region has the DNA TGTGCCAGCAGGTCGGCAGGGGGCCTTTACGAGCAGTACTTC.

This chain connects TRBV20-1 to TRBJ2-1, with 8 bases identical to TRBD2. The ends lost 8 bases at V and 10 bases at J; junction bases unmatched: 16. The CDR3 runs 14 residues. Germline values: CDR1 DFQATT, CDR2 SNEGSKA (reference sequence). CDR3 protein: CSPPLSGRSGEQFF. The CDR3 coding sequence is TGCAGTCCACCATTGAGCGGGAGATCAGGAGAGCAGTTCTTC.

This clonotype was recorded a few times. This CDR3 reads CSARDRAATDTQYF. The CDR3, as DNA: TGCAGTGCTAGAGATCGGGCCGCAACAGATACGCAGTATTTT. V usage is TRBV20-1 and J usage is TRBJ2-3; no reliable D call. The CDR3 is 14 residues long. Germline V gene data show CDR1 as DFQATT and CDR2 as SNEGSKA (reference sequence). Trimming pared 0 bases from V and 3 bases from J, leaving 10 bases between.

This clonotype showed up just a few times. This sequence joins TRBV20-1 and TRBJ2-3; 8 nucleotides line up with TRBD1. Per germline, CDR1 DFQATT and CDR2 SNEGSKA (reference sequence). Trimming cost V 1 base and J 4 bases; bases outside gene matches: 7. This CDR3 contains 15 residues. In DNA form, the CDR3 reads TGCAGTGCTAGAGCCTCGGACAGGGTCGCAGATACGCAGTATTTT. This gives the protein CSARASDRVADTQYF.

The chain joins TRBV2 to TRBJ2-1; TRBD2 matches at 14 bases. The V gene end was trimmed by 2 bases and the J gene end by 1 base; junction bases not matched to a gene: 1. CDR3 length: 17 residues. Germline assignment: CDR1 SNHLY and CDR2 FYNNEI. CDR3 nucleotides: TGTGCCAGCAGTGAAAGGACTAGCGGGGGGTCCTACAATGAGCAGTTCTTC. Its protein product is CASSERTSGGSYNEQFF.

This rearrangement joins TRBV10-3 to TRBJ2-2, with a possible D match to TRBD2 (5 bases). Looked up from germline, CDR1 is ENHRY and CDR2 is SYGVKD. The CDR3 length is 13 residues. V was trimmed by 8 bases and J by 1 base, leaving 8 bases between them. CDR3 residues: CAIAGMNTGELFF. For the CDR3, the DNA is TGTGCCATCGCCGGGATGAACACCGGGGAGCTGTTTTTT.

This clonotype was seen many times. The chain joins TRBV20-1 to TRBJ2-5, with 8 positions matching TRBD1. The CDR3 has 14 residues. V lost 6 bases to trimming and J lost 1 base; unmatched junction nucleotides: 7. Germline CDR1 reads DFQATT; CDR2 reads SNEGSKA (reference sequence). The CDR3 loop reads CSASTGGRQETQYF. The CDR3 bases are TGCAGTGCCAGCACAGGGGGACGCCAAGAGACCCAGTACTTC.

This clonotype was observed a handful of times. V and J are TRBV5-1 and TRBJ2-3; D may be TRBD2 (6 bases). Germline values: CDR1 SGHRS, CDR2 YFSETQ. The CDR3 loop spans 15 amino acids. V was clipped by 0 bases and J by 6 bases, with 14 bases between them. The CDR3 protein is CASSLAGDEEDTQYF. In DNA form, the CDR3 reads TGCGCCAGCAGCTTGGCGGGAGACGAAGAGGATACGCAGTATTTT.

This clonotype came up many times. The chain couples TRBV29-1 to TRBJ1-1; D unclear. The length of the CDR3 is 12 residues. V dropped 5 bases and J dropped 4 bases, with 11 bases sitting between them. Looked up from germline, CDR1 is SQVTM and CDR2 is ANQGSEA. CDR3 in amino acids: CSVQGRGTEAFF. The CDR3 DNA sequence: TGCAGCGTTCAAGGGCGGGGCACTGAAGCTTTCTTT.

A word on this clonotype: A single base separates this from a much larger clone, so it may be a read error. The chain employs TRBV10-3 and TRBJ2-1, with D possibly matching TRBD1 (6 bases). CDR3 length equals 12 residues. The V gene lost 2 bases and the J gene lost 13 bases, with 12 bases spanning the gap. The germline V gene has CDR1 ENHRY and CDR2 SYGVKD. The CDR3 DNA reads TGTGCCATCAGTGAGAACAGGGAGACCCAGTTCTTC. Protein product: CAISENRETQFF.